These T cell receptor beta chains were read from a single sample in a study of long-term antiretroviral therapy in people with HIV. Sequencing was performed with immunoSEQ multiplex PCR; in TCRdb, only in-frame clones are kept and a portion is missing. Of about 38,000 clones in the sample, around 80% are singletons; the top ten hold about 5.2%. The sample was unsorted PBMCs, taken 1.5 years after starting antiretroviral therapy. Every receptor here comes from a man aged 18 to 29 with HIV. Each CDR3 is given without its conserved first and last residue. D genes are given only for firm matches. Some rows mark clone size as missing; the rest say once, few, many or name a class of expanded clone.

J gene: TRBJ2-7
D gene: .
V gene: TRBV28
clone size: .
CDR3 protein: ASSLGLESYEQY

J gene: TRBJ2-5
D gene: .
V gene: TRBV29-1
clone size: .
CDR3 protein: SVVGFETQY

J gene: TRBJ1-2
D gene: TRBD1
V gene: TRBV29-1
clone size: .
CDR3 protein: SVGQGYGYT

J gene: TRBJ1-1
D gene: .
V gene: TRBV30
clone size: once
CDR3 protein: AWTTLRGGVTEAF

J gene: TRBJ1-1
D gene: .
V gene: TRBV29-1
clone size: .
CDR3 protein: SVQKTGTEAF

J gene: TRBJ2-5
D gene: .
V gene: TRBV7-2
clone size: .
CDR3 protein: ASSSSQETQY

J gene: TRBJ2-7
D gene: TRBD1
V gene: TRBV2
clone size: few
CDR3 protein: ASASPGQGTYEQY

J gene: TRBJ2-2
D gene: TRBD2
V gene: TRBV18
clone size: once
CDR3 protein: ASSPTGTSGRSNTGELF

J gene: TRBJ2-1
D gene: .
V gene: TRBV2
clone size: few
CDR3 protein: ASSEQGGGDEQF

J gene: TRBJ2-1
D gene: TRBD2
V gene: TRBV27
clone size: .
CDR3 protein: ASSPGTSGSYNEQF

J gene: TRBJ2-7
D gene: .
V gene: TRBV18
clone size: .
CDR3 protein: ASSPTGTSYEQY

J gene: TRBJ2-7
D gene: .
V gene: TRBV5-4
clone size: .
CDR3 protein: ASSSEETDEQY

J gene: TRBJ2-3
D gene: TRBD2
V gene: TRBV5-1
clone size: .
CDR3 protein: ASSPELAAFSTDTQY

J gene: TRBJ2-1
D gene: .
V gene: TRBV7-2
clone size: .
CDR3 protein: ASSFLGIEQF

J gene: TRBJ2-3
D gene: TRBD2
V gene: TRBV9
clone size: .
CDR3 protein: ASSPGGGGHTDTQY

J gene: TRBJ2-3
D gene: .
V gene: TRBV7-8
clone size: .
CDR3 protein: ASSPASGTDTQY

J gene: TRBJ2-7
D gene: .
V gene: TRBV5-1
clone size: .
CDR3 protein: ASPLGAGTSYEQY

J gene: TRBJ1-1
D gene: .
V gene: TRBV7-8
clone size: .
CDR3 protein: ASSLVLGPDTEAF

J gene: TRBJ2-7
D gene: .
V gene: TRBV21-1
clone size: .
CDR3 protein: ASSGTSGRETYEQY

J gene: TRBJ2-2
D gene: .
V gene: TRBV18
clone size: .
CDR3 protein: ASSPRLGHTGELF

J gene: TRBJ2-1
D gene: TRBD2
V gene: TRBV19
clone size: .
CDR3 protein: ASSVSGRVDNEQF

J gene: TRBJ2-5
D gene: .
V gene: TRBV15
clone size: once
CDR3 protein: ATSSDGFPNQETQY

J gene: TRBJ2-7
D gene: TRBD1
V gene: TRBV18
clone size: .
CDR3 protein: ASSQQQGIEQY

J gene: TRBJ2-6
D gene: .
V gene: TRBV19
clone size: once
CDR3 protein: ASSIPGSGANVLT

J gene: TRBJ2-7
D gene: TRBD1
V gene: TRBV6-5
clone size: .
CDR3 protein: ASSYPGTGASEQY

J gene: TRBJ2-2
D gene: .
V gene: TRBV28
clone size: .
CDR3 protein: ASSFIGAFGELF

J gene: TRBJ2-2
D gene: TRBD2
V gene: TRBV5-1
clone size: .
CDR3 protein: ASSVGLAGGTGELF

J gene: TRBJ2-1
D gene: TRBD2
V gene: TRBV29-1
clone size: .
CDR3 protein: SVQGSGRNFHEQF

J gene: TRBJ2-1
D gene: .
V gene: TRBV5-6
clone size: .
CDR3 protein: ASSSGSYNEQF

J gene: TRBJ1-5
D gene: .
V gene: TRBV28
clone size: .
CDR3 protein: ASCRTVFGNQPQH

J gene: TRBJ1-1
D gene: .
V gene: TRBV5-6
clone size: .
CDR3 protein: ASSSKTGGGTEAF

J gene: TRBJ2-5
D gene: .
V gene: TRBV7-9
clone size: .
CDR3 protein: ATPLRPETQY

J gene: TRBJ2-7
D gene: .
V gene: TRBV5-4
clone size: .
CDR3 protein: ASSKDSGPYEQY

J gene: TRBJ1-1
D gene: TRBD1
V gene: TRBV5-4
clone size: .
CDR3 protein: ASLRDRGGVNTEAF

J gene: TRBJ1-5
D gene: .
V gene: TRBV28
clone size: .
CDR3 protein: ASSLDSNQPQH

J gene: TRBJ2-7
D gene: .
V gene: TRBV29-1
clone size: .
CDR3 protein: SVVSVNYEQY

J gene: TRBJ1-5
D gene: .
V gene: TRBV6-1
clone size: .
CDR3 protein: ASSLSFQGNQPQH

J gene: TRBJ2-2
D gene: .
V gene: TRBV6-5
clone size: few
CDR3 protein: ASSYGDTGELF

J gene: TRBJ2-7
D gene: .
V gene: TRBV9
clone size: .
CDR3 protein: ASSVVDSGYEQY

J gene: TRBJ1-1
D gene: .
V gene: TRBV7-2
clone size: .
CDR3 protein: ASSLAGLNTEAF

J gene: TRBJ1-5
D gene: .
V gene: TRBV28
clone size: medium-sized
CDR3 protein: ASTLHAAEQPQH

J gene: TRBJ2-7
D gene: TRBD1
V gene: TRBV5-1
clone size: .
CDR3 protein: ASSFRQGAYEQY

J gene: TRBJ2-1
D gene: .
V gene: TRBV14
clone size: .
CDR3 protein: ASSQVTEQF

J gene: TRBJ1-5
D gene: .
V gene: TRBV5-6
clone size: .
CDR3 protein: ASSFSWDQSNQPQH

J gene: TRBJ2-1
D gene: .
V gene: TRBV7-9
clone size: .
CDR3 protein: ASSLVNEQF

J gene: TRBJ2-2
D gene: TRBD1
V gene: TRBV2
clone size: few
CDR3 protein: ASSGQGYTGELF

J gene: TRBJ2-7
D gene: .
V gene: TRBV7-6
clone size: .
CDR3 protein: ASSLAMGFYEQY

J gene: TRBJ2-7
D gene: .
V gene: TRBV11-3
clone size: .
CDR3 protein: ASSAGSSVNEQY

J gene: TRBJ1-2
D gene: .
V gene: TRBV28
clone size: .
CDR3 protein: ASSPQGTGFTGYT

J gene: TRBJ1-1
D gene: TRBD1
V gene: TRBV9
clone size: .
CDR3 protein: ASSGPGQGSRAF

J gene: TRBJ1-1
D gene: .
V gene: TRBV9
clone size: .
CDR3 protein: ASSVGPGTEAF

J gene: TRBJ2-1
D gene: TRBD2
V gene: TRBV5-4
clone size: .
CDR3 protein: ASSLVAGEGENEQF

J gene: TRBJ2-1
D gene: .
V gene: TRBV18
clone size: .
CDR3 protein: ASSQGFGNEQF

J gene: TRBJ1-1
D gene: TRBD1
V gene: TRBV6-5
clone size: .
CDR3 protein: ASSMGQVGTEAF

J gene: TRBJ2-3
D gene: TRBD2
V gene: TRBV7-3
clone size: medium-sized
CDR3 protein: ASSSGLADTTDTQY